Listed here are 10 T cell receptor beta chains from one sample, sequenced in a study of cytomegalovirus exposure and HLA in healthy donors listed by TCRdb under 2017. The library was built by means of the immunoSEQ multiplex PCR assay. For the multiplex PCR, a mixture combining 60 forward primers for TCR Vbeta segments and 13 reverse primers for TCR Jbeta segments was used. TCRdb holds this immuneACCESS table with in-frame rearrangements only. Some clones are missing; in checked studies, unresolved V genes explain under half, and the rest has no known cause. Present in this sample are 85,000 to 120,000 clones, roughly 82% of which were seen just once. The top ten constitute about 1.6% of the sample. Sequences were obtained from PBMCs. These receptors originate from a man in his fifties in good health and CMV-seronegative.

The chain employs TRBV7-8 and TRBJ1-5, with 7 positions matching TRBD1. This CDR3 comprises 15 residues. The germline V gene encodes CDR1 SGHVS and CDR2 FQNEAQ. Losses at the gene ends were 3 bases for V and 4 bases for J; bases not matched to a gene: 6. DNA of the CDR3: TGTGCCAGCAGCTTTACAGGGGCCCGTAATCAGCCCCAGCATTTT. Encoded protein: CASSFTGARNQPQHF.

V gene TRBV7-3 combines with J gene TRBJ2-3; perhaps TRBD2 as D (6 bases). Trimming cost V 5 bases and J 9 bases, with 15 bases left between them. From germline, CDR1 is SGHTA and CDR2 FQGTGA. The CDR3 loop spans 13 amino acids. The CDR3 bases are TGTGCCAGCAGCCCATGGGGGGAAGGGACGCAGTATTTT. As protein: CASSPWGEGTQYF.

This chain links TRBV7-9 with TRBJ2-7; weak D call: TRBD1 (6 bases). CDR3 length equals 16 residues. V gave up 5 bases and J gave up 5 bases, with 22 bases separating them. Germline V gives CDR1 SEHNR, CDR2 FQNEAQ (reference sequence). CDR3 bases: TGTGCCAGCAGCATACAAACACCCCAGGGGAGCAACGAGCAGTACGTC. Its translation is CASSIQTPQGSNEQYV.

The chain has TRBV18 and TRBJ1-6; the match to TRBD1 covers 8 bases. CDR1 KGHSH and CDR2 LQKENI come from the germline V gene. Unmatched junction bases numbered 7, after V lost 2 bases and J lost 10 bases. The CDR3 extends over 15 amino acids. In DNA form, the CDR3 reads TGTGCCAGCTCACCAGGAGACAGGGGACAATCACCCCTCCACTTT. Translated: CASSPGDRGQSPLHF.

V gene TRBV19 combines with J gene TRBJ2-5; TRBD2 aligns across 10 bases. J gave up 5 bases and V 3 bases, and 3 bases lay outside the gene matches. Germline CDR1 reads LNHDA; CDR2 reads SQIVND (reference sequence). This CDR3 has 14 residues. In DNA form, the CDR3 reads TGTGCCAGTAGTATTCAAGCGGGGGGGGAGACCCAGTACTTC. It codes for CASSIQAGGETQYF.

The chain couples TRBV13 to TRBJ2-3; TRBD2 aligns across 7 bases. Trimming took 10 bases from V and 7 from J; bases not matched to a gene: 11. Germline CDR1 PRHDT, CDR2 FYEKMQ (reference sequence). There are 13 residues in the CDR3. The CDR3 spells CATQEGGGNTQYF. The CDR3 DNA sequence: TGTGCCACTCAGGAGGGCGGGGGAAATACGCAGTATTTT.

CDR3 nucleotides: TGTGCCAGCTCACCACCTTTCAGGGTCAATGAGCAGTTCTTC. This sequence encodes CASSPPFRVNEQFF. J is TRBJ2-1 and V is TRBV18; tentatively, D is TRBD1 (5 bases). CDR1 is KGHSH, CDR2 LQKENI, per germline. V dropped 0 bases and J dropped 6 bases, with 9 bases sitting between them. CDR3 length: 14 residues.

V is TRBV9 and J is TRBJ1-4; no firm D call. This CDR3 contains 14 residues. The germline V gene encodes CDR1 SGDLS and CDR2 YYNGEE. The ends were cut back, 6 bases at V and 7 bases at J, with 16 bases in the middle. The chain's CDR3 is CASTPSPSGEKLFF. CDR3 nucleotides: TGTGCCAGCACCCCTTCCCCCTCAGGTGAAAAACTGTTTTTT.

In this sample, this clone turned up once. The V and J genes are TRBV19 and TRBJ1-5; TRBD1 is a possible D gene (5 bases). The germline V gene encodes CDR1 LNHDA and CDR2 SQIVND (reference sequence). V was clipped by 6 bases and J by 2 bases, with 14 bases between them. This CDR3 region has 15 residues. CDR3 sequence (DNA): TGTGCCAGTAGAAATCCCAGGGCTGGCAATCAGCCCCAGCATTTT. Protein: CASRNPRAGNQPQHF. The full variable domain, rest sourced from reference TRBV19 and TRBJ1-5, is DGGITQSPKYLFRKEGQNVTLSCEQNLNHDAMYWYRQDPGQGLRLIYYSQIVNDFQKGDIAEGYSVSREKKESFPLTVTSAQKNPTAFYLCASRNPRAGNQPQHFGDGTRLSIL.

V is TRBV4-1 and J is TRBJ2-7; D is perhaps TRBD2 (7 bases). Trimming took off 1 base at V and 1 base at J, with 14 bases between the two ends. Per germline, CDR1 MGHRA and CDR2 YSYEKL. The CDR3 is 16 residues long. The CDR3 nucleotides are TGCGCCAGCAGCCAAGGGGGGCGGGGGATTTCCTACGAGCAGTACGTC. Translated: CASSQGGRGISYEQYV.